This T cell receptor (beta chain) was documented in a study of blood T cell repertoires in COVID-19. The CDR3 runs 17 residues. Trimming removed 5 bases from V and 1 base from J; junction bases left unmatched: 5. The germline V gene has CDR1 MNHEY and CDR2 SVGEGT. This clone showed up just a few times. Under the authors' procedure: Nucleated cell counts were estimated from reference gene primer amplification. Assay: immunoSEQ multiplex PCR; the TCRdb copy retains only in-frame clones and omits some. The DNA was the basis for D and trimming; V, J and clone size are from that table. Found here are around 190,000 clones, around 76% of them singletons; the top ten hold roughly 7.1%.

Sequencing input: peripheral blood. The chain couples TRBV6-2 or TRBV6-3 to TRBJ2-2; 12 bases fit TRBD2. The origin of this receptor is a woman aged 55 to 70 with COVID-19, enrolled during active disease. CDR3 in amino acids: CASSTRTSGVNTGELFF. As DNA, the CDR3 is TGTGCCAGCAGTACACGGACTAGCGGGGTGAACACCGGGGAGCTGTTTTTT.